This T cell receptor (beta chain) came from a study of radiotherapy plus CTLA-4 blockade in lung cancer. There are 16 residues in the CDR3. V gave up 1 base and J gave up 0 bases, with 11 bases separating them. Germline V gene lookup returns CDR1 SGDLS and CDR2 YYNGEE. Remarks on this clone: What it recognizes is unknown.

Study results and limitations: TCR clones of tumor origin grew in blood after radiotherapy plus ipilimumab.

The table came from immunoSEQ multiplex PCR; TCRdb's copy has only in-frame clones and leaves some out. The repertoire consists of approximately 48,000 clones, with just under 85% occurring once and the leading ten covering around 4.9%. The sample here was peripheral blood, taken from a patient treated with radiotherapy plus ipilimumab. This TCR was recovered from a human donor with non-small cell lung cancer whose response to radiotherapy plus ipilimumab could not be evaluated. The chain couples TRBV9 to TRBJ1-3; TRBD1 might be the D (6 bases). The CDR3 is CASSVRTAGSGNTIYF. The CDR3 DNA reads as TGTGCCAGCAGCGTACGGACAGCAGGCTCTGGAAACACCATATATTTT. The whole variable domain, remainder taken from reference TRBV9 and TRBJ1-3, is DSGVTQTPKHLITATGQRVTLRCSPRSGDLSVYWYQQSLDQGLQFLIQYYNGEERAKGNILERFSAQQFPDLHSELNLSSLELGDSALYFCASSVRTAGSGNTIYFGEGSWLTVV.